The 10 T cell receptor beta chains below all came from one sample that was sequenced in a study of identical twins. TCRdb reanalysed the 5' RACE reads using MiXCR and keeps one entry per CDR3 protein. This table holds about 790,000 distinct CDR3 sequences, roughly 18% found once. The same sample was also used in a study of T cells expressing NK-cell markers.

The sample consisted of PBMCs. These receptors all stem from a woman between 18 and 30 years old in good health.

The CDR3 loop reads CSVPHPRGARLYNEQFF. CDR3 coding DNA: TGCAGCGTTCCACACCCTCGGGGGGCCAGATTATACAATGAGCAGTTCTTC. V and J are TRBV29-1 and TRBJ2-1; D perhaps matches TRBD2 (7 bases). V lost 5 bases, J lost 4 bases, and 24 bases lay in between. Germline V gene sequence: CDR1 SQVTM, CDR2 ANQGSEA. The CDR3 has 17 residues.

This clonotype has only a few counts. This chain connects TRBV15 to TRBJ2-7, with D perhaps TRBD1 (5 bases). V was shortened by 0 bases and J by 3 bases, with 9 bases between the two germline ends. The CDR3 consists of 14 residues. Germline lookup yields CDR1 LNHNV and CDR2 YYDKDF (reference sequence). The CDR3 loop reads CATSRDTTVYEQYF. Written as DNA, the CDR3 is TGTGCCACCAGCAGAGATACGACAGTCTACGAGCAGTACTTC. The variable domain in full, completed from reference TRBV15 and TRBJ2-7, reads DAMVIQNPRYQVTQFGKPVTLSCSQTLNHNVMYWYQQKSSQAPKLLFHYYDKDFNNEADTPDNFQSRRPNTSFCFLDIRSPGLGDTAMYLCATSRDTTVYEQYFGPGTRLTVT.

The chain links TRBV9 to TRBJ2-1; 9 bases are shared with TRBD2. The germline gives CDR1 SGDLS, CDR2 YYNGEE. The ends lost 4 bases at V and 3 bases at J; junction bases unmatched: 5. There are 15 residues in the CDR3. The CDR3 reads CASSTTSGFYNEQFF. The CDR3 nucleotides are TGTGCCAGCAGCACGACTAGCGGATTCTACAATGAGCAGTTCTTC.

A few counts support this clonotype. The CDR3 DNA reads as TGCAGCGTTTTGGACCTCGTTGAAGCTTTCTTT. Its protein is CSVLDLVEAFF. The chain joins TRBV29-1 to TRBJ1-1; D is undetermined. There are 11 residues in the CDR3. The V gene's germline CDR1 is SQVTM and CDR2 ANQGSEA. Trimming left V 5 bases short and J 7 bases short, with 11 bases between.

This chain joins TRBV12-3 or TRBV12-4 and TRBJ2-2; D may be TRBD2 (6 bases). CDR3 size: 12 residues. V was clipped by 11 bases and J by 0 bases, with 7 bases between them. CDR3 amino acids: CAGTSNTGELFF. The CDR3 DNA reads as TGTGCCGGGACTTCGAACACCGGGGAGCTGTTTTTT.

A note on this clonotype: Just one base apart from a much larger clone, this may be a read error. The chain employs TRBV6-5 and TRBJ2-1; 7 nucleotides line up with TRBD2. This CDR3 has 15 residues. Germline CDR1 MNHEY, CDR2 SVGAGI. The CDR3 DNA reads as TGTGCCAACAGTTACTCCGGGACTACACACAATGAGCAGTTCTTC. Encoded protein: CANSYSGTTHNEQFF.

The rearrangement uses TRBV5-6 and TRBJ2-5, with unresolved D. CDR1 SGHDT and CDR2 YYEEEE come from the germline V gene. The CDR3 runs 14 residues. Trimming shortened V by 0 bases and J by 5 bases, and 11 bases separated the two germline ends. The CDR3 coding sequence is TGTGCCAGCAGCTTGGGACTCTCAGCGGAGACCCAGTACTTC. This codes for CASSLGLSAETQYF. Filled out from reference TRBV5-6 and TRBJ2-5, the complete variable domain reads DAGVTQSPTHLIKTRGQQVTLRCSPKSGHDTVSWYQQALGQGPQFIFQYYEEEERQRGNFPDRFSGHQFPNYSSELNVNALLLGDSALYLCASSLGLSAETQYFGPGTRLLVL.

The V call is TRBV10-3, the J call TRBJ2-3; D perhaps matches TRBD1 (6 bases). This CDR3 is 16 amino acids long. Germline CDR1 and CDR2: ENHRY and SYGVKD. V was trimmed by 0 bases and J by 4 bases, leaving 14 bases between them. The CDR3 DNA reads as TGTGCCATCAGTGAGTCGGGGGCGGGCGTCGCAGATACGCAGTATTTT. Encoded protein: CAISESGAGVADTQYF.

The chain has TRBV9 and TRBJ2-1; tentative D call: TRBD1 (5 bases). In germline, CDR1 is SGDLS, CDR2 YYNGEE. V was cut by 6 bases and J by 0 bases, with 13 bases left in between. The CDR3 has 15 amino acids. Written as DNA, the CDR3 is TGTGCCAGCAACACCGCGCAGGGCTCCTACAATGAGCAGTTCTTC. Translation gives CASNTAQGSYNEQFF.

This clonotype has just a few counts. The chain has TRBV7-2 and TRBJ2-7; D is unclear. Trimming left V 5 bases short and J 0 bases short, with 8 bases between. The CDR3 spans 13 residues. Germline CDR1 reads SGHTA; CDR2 reads FQGNSA. CDR3 sequence reads: CASSTSYSYEQYF. The CDR3 bases are TGTGCCAGCAGCACCTCATACTCCTACGAGCAGTACTTC.